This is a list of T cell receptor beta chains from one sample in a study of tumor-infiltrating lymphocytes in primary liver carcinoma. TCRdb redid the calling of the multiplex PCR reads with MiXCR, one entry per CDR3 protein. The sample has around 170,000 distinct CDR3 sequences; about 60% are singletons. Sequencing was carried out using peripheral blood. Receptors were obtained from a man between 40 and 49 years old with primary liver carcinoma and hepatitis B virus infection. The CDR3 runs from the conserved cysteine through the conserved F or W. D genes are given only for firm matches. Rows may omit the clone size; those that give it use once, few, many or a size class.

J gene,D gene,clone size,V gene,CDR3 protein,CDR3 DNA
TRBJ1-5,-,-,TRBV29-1,CSARKGDQPQHF,TGCAGCGCCAGAAAGGGTGATCAGCCCCAGCATTTT
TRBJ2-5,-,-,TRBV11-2,CASIPRREETQYF,TGTGCCAGCATCCCCAGAAGGGAAGAGACCCAGTACTTC
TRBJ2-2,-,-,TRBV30,CAWSPRLIGELFF,TGTGCCTGGAGTCCACGACTGATCGGGGAGCTGTTTTTT
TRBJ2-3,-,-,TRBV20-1,CSAPARRDDTYTQYF,TGCAGTGCTCCCGCCCGGCGGGACGACACATATACGCAGTATTTT
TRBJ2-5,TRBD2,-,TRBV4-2,CVSSQGLAGETQYF,TGTGTCAGCAGCCAAGGACTAGCGGGAGAGACCCAGTACTTC
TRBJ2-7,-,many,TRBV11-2,CASGLVKRAYEQYF,TGTGCCAGCGGCTTAGTAAAGAGGGCCTACGAGCAGTACTTC
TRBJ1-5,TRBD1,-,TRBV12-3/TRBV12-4,CASGTAYSNQPQHF,TGTGCCAGCGGGACAGCTTATAGCAATCAGCCCCAGCATTTT
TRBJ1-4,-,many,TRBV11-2,CASSLVYAARSEKLFF,TGTGCCAGCAGCTTAGTATATGCCGCACGGAGTGAAAAACTGTTTTTT
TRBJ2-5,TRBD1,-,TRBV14,CGSSWGQQETQYF,TGTGGCAGCAGCTGGGGACAGCAAGAGACCCAGTACTTC
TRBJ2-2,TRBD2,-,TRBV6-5,CASSYSQRESTGELFF,TGTGCCAGCAGTTACTCACAGCGGGAGAGCACCGGGGAGCTGTTTTTT
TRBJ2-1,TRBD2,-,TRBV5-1,CASSFELAGVDEQLF,TGCGCCAGCAGCTTCGAACTAGCGGGAGTTGATGAGCAGCTCTTC
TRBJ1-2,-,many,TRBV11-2,CASSSPRQRPNYGYTF,TGTGCCAGCAGCTCCCCTCGACAGAGGCCTAACTATGGCTACACCTTC
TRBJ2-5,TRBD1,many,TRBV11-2,CASSRGQGGETQYF,TGTGCCAGCAGCAGGGGACAGGGAGGAGAGACCCAGTACTTC
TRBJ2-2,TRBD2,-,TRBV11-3,CASRQPTSGRGNTGELIF,TGTGCCAGCAGACAGCCCACTAGCGGGAGAGGGAACACCGGGGAGCTGATTTTT
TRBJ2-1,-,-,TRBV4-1,CASRSDSSSYNEQFF,TGCGCCAGCAGGTCCGACTCGAGCTCATACAATGAGCAGTTCTTC
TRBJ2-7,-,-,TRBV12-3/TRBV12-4,CASSLALRLLGYEQYF,TGTGCCAGCAGTTTAGCTTTGAGGCTACTGGGTTACGAGCAGTACTTC
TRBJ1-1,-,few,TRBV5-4,CASSSEDTEAFF,TGTGCCAGCAGCTCGGAAGACACTGAAGCTTTCTTT
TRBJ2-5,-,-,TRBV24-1,CATRESGEETQYF,TGTGCCACCAGGGAATCAGGGGAAGAGACCCAGTACTTC
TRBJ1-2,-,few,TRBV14,CASSQDATNNYGYTF,TGTGCCAGCAGCCAAGATGCCACCAATAACTATGGCTACACCTTC
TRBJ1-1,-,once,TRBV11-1,CANSPRTHPEAFF,TGTGCCAACAGCCCCCGTACCCACCCTGAAGCTTTCTTT
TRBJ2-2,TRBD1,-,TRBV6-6,CASRRQGETGELFF,TGTGCCAGCAGGAGACAGGGGGAGACCGGGGAGCTGTTTTTT
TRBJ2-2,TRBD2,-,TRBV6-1,CASRGHIRSGRAGSTWELFF,TGTGCCAGCAGAGGTCACATTCGTAGCGGGAGGGCCGGGAGCACCTGGGAGCTGTTTTTT
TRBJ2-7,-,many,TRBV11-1,CASSLATASYEQYF,TGTGCCAGCAGCTTAGCGACGGCTTCTTACGAGCAGTACTTC
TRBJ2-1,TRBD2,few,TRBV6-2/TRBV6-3,CASSLGLEPPHNEQFF,TGTGCCAGCAGCCTCGGACTAGAACCCCCCCACAATGAGCAGTTCTTC
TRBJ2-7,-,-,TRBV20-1,CSAWGEAAYKQYF,TGCAGTGCTTGGGGGGAGGCCGCCTACAAGCAGTACTTC
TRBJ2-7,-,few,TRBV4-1,CASREAESSYEQYF,TGCGCCAGCAGAGAAGCGGAAAGCTCCTACGAGCAGTACTTC
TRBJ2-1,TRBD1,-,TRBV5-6,CASSLTGQGSYNEQFF,TGTGCCAGCAGCTTGACGGGACAGGGCTCCTACAATGAGCAGTTCTTC
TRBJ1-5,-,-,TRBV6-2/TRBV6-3,CASSYGRNQPQHF,TGTGCCAGCAGTTACGGTCGTAACCAGCCCCAGCATTTT
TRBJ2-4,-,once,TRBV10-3,CAISGEEDLAKNIQYF,TGTGCCATCAGTGGGGAAGAGGATCTAGCCAAAAACATTCAGTACTTC
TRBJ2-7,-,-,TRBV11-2,CASGQAGSGPYEQYF,TGTGCCAGCGGCCAAGCAGGGAGTGGTCCCTACGAGCAGTACTTC
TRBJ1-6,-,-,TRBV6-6,CASRPESSYNSPPHF,TGTGCCAGCCGGCCGGAGAGCTCCTATAATTCACCCCCCCACTTT
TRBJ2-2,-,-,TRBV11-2,CASSFGWHGELCF,TGTGCCAGCAGCTTCGGCTGGCACGGGGAGCTGTGTTTT
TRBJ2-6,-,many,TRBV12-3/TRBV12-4,CASSLSSHSGANVLTF,TGTGCCAGCAGTTTATCTTCGCACTCTGGGGCCAACGTCCTGACTTTC
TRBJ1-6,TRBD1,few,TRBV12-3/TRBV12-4,CASSPDRASPLHF,TGTGCCAGCAGTCCCGACAGGGCTTCACCCCTCCACTTT
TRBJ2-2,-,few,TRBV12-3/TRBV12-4,CASSPWGVGGNTGELFF,TGTGCCAGCAGCCCCTGGGGGGTAGGGGGGAACACCGGGGAGCTGTTTTTT
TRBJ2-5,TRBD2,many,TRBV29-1,CSVDLTLAGQETQYF,TGCAGCGTTGACCTTACTCTAGCGGGCCAAGAGACCCAGTACTTC
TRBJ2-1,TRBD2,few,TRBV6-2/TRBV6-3,CASSISGSFYNEQFF,TGTGCCAGCAGTATTAGCGGGAGTTTCTACAATGAGCAGTTCTTC
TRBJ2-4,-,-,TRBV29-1,CSVEGRGIQYF,TGCAGCGTTGAAGGTCGGGGCATTCAGTACTTC
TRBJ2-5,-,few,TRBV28,CASSLGGNQETQYF,TGTGCCAGCAGTTTAGGAGGGAACCAAGAGACCCAGTACTTC
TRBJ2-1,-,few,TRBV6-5,CASSYSLAGEQFF,TGTGCCAGCAGTTACTCCCTAGCCGGGGAGCAGTTCTTC
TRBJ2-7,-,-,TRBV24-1,CATSDGSGFKHYEQYF,TGTGCCACCAGTGACGGAAGCGGGTTTAAACACTACGAGCAGTACTTC
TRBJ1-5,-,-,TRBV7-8,CASSLDSLDQPQHF,TGTGCCAGCAGCTTAGACAGCCTCGATCAGCCCCAGCATTTT
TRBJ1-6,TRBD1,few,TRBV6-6,CASSYLGQGDSPLHF,TGTGCCAGCAGTTACTTGGGACAGGGTGATTCACCCCTCCACTTT
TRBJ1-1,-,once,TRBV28,CASSGRVLGSEAFF,TGTGCCAGCAGTGGCAGGGTGCTCGGCAGCGAAGCTTTCTTT
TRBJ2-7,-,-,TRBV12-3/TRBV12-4,CACSQRQGGEQYF,TGTGCCTGCAGTCAAAGACAGGGAGGAGAGCAGTACTTC
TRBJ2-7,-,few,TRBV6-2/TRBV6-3,CASSPGLEKSYEQYF,TGTGCCAGCAGCCCGGGACTTGAGAAATCCTACGAGCAGTACTTC
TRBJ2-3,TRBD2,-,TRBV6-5,CASSYSVGGLAAPGGTDTQYF,TGTGCCAGCAGTTACTCGGTGGGGGGACTAGCGGCCCCAGGGGGCACAGATACGCAGTATTTT
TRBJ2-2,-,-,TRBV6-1,CASSVGWTGELFF,TGTGCAAGCAGTGTGGGTTGGACCGGGGAGCTGTTTTTT